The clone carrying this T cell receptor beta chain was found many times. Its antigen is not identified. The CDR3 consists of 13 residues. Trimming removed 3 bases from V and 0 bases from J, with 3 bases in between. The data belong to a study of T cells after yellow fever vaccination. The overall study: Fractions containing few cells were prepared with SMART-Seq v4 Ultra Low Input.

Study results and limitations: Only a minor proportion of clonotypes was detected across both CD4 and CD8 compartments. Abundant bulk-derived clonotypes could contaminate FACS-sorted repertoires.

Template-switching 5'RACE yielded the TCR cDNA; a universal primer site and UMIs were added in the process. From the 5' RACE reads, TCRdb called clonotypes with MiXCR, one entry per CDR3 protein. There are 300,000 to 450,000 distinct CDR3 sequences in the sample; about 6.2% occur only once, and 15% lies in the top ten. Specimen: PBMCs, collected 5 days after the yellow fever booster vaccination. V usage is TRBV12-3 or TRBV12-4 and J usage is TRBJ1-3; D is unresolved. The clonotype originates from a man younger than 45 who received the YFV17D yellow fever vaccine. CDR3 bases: TGTGCCAGCAGTTTGAGCTCTGGAAACACCATATATTTT. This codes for CASSLSSGNTIYF.